The T cell receptor beta chain under discussion was sequenced for a study of T cell responses to AZD1222 COVID-19 vaccine (dated by TCRdb to the early 2020s). A note on the overall study: A total of 230 to 250 trial participants underwent TCR sequencing, of whom 200 to 220 received two doses of AZD1222 and about 26 received two doses of the MenACWY control vaccine. Trial participants were enrolled by age into 18-55, 56-69 and 70-plus year subgroups, with roughly 160, 29 and 62 TCR-sequenced participants respectively. Results the study describes overall, beyond this receptor: Because no samples from the day 14 peak response were available, repertoires could be characterized only after the peak T cell response. The 56-69-year group was small, and its depth increase did not reach significance, likely because of low power. The vaccine-associated CD4 TCRs covered the entire spike protein, and the dominant responses fell in regions 160-218 and 743-854. Conclusions about previously exposed vaccinees were limited because only a handful of AZD1222 recipients were SARS-CoV-2 seropositive at baseline. Nearly half of unique spike-specific TCRs reportedly recognized epitopes outside regions mutated in the B.1.351 and B.1.1.7 variants. Spike-specific TCR breadth and depth rose significantly after two AZD1222 doses compared with day 0 and with MenACWY recipients. Participants were mostly white British and included more females than males, and it was suggested by the authors that clonal diversity may have been underestimated.

The CDR3 holds 17 amino acids from the cysteine to the phenylalanine. Of all the DNA, just the CDR3 is kept, 51 bases in frame from base 1. The junction shows trimming of 4 bases on V and 6 bases on J, and the gene matches do not reach 17 bases of it. Regarding this clone: There is no known antigen for this receptor. Base qualities are not provided; no much larger clone lies one nucleotide away.

The CDR3 regions of human TCRbeta chains were analyzed by immunosequencing. Under the source paper's analysis protocol: TCRs in the repertoires were matched against a reference library of SARS-CoV-2-specific TCRs that had been generated with the MIRA antigen-specificity platform. Breadth meant the fraction of unique TCRs that were SARS-CoV-2-associated, whereas depth meant the fraction of total T cells that were SARS-CoV-2-associated. Using the MIRA data, each spike-specific TCR was mapped to the spike region that the TCR reacts to and placed in a CD4 or CD8 class. Log10-transformed breadth and depth values were compared by one-way ANOVA with Sidak's multiple comparisons tests. Entries here come from immuneACCESS through TCRdb and include only in-frame sequences with V and J called. Some clones fail to appear in such tables; in the studies checked, an unresolved V gene covers under half of the shortfall, and the cause of the remainder is unknown. V and J calls and clone size follow that table, whereas D and trimming were derived from the DNA. For this sample the table gives some 170,000 clones, of which about nine tenths were detected only once. The ten largest clones represent 4% to 4.5% of the sample.

In the paper's terms, the time point label means: about 28 days (+/-7) after the second vaccine dose. Taken with the paper, the label for treatment or condition translates to: meningococcal conjugate vaccine given as trial control. The vaccinee samples were drawn from two UK trials, COV001 and COV002, one of which was a single-blind randomized controlled phase 2/3 trial testing AZD1222 (ChAdOx1 nCoV-19) in healthy adults. Trial participant PBMC samples were collected at day 0 and day 28 after the second dose for TCRbeta chain sequencing. The V and J genes are TRBV5-3 and TRBJ1-2; 8 nucleotides in the junction match TRBD1. TRBV5-3 is assigned to the ORF class and has an uncertain function. This sample comprised peripheral blood, obtained 28 days after the second dose of the MenACWY control vaccine. This TCR came from an adult who received the MenACWY meningococcal vaccine as a control. The sequenced DNA is TGTGCCAGAAGCCCCTACCGGACAGGGAGGGATCGGGATGGCTACACCTTC. This is translated as CARSPYRTGRDRDGYTF.